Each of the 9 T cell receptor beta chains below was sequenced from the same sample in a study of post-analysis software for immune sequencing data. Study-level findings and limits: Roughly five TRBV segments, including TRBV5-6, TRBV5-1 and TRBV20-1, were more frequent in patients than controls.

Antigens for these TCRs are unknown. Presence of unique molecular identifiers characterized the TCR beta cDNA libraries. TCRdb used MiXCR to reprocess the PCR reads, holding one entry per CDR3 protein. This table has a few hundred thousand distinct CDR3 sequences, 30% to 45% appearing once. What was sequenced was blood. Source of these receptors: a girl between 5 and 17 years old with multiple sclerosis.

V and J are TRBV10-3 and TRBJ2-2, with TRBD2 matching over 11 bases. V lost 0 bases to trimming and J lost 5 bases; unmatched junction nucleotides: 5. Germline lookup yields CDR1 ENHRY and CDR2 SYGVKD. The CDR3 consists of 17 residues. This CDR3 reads CAISESRTSGSTGELFF. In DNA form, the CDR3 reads TGTGCCATCAGTGAGTCAAGAACTAGCGGGAGTACCGGGGAGCTGTTTTTT.

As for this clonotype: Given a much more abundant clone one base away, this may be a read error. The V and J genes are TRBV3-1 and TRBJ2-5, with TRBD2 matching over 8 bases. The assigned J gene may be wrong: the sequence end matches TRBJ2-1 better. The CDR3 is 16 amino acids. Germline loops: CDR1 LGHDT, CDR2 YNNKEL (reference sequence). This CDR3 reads CASSQEAVAGIETQFF. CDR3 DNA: TGTGCCAGCAGCCAGGAGGCGGTAGCGGGGATAGAGACCCAGTTCTTC.

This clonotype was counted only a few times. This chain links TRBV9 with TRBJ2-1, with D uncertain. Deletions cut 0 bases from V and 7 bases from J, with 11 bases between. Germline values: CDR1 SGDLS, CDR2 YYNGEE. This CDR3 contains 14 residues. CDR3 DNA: TGTGCCAGCAGCGTAGCGGGTTTATCGAATGAGCAGTTCTTC. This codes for CASSVAGLSNEQFF.

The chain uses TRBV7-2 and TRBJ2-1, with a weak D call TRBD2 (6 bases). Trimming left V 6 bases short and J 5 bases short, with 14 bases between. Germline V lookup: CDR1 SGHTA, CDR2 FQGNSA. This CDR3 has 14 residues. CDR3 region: CASSAGLKDNEQFF. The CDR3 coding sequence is TGTGCCAGCAGTGCGGGACTCAAAGACAATGAGCAGTTCTTC.

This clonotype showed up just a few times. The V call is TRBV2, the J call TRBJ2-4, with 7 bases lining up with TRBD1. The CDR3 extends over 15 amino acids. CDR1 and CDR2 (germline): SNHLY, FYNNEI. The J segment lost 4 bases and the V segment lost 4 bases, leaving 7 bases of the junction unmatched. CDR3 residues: CASSAGQNPKNIQYF. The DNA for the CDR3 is TGTGCCAGCAGTGCGGGACAGAACCCGAAAAACATTCAGTACTTC.

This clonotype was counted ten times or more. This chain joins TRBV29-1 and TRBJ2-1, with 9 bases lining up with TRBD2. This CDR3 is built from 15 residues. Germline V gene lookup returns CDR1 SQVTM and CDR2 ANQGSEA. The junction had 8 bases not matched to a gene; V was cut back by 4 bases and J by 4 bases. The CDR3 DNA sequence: TGCAGCGTTGCCCCTCGACTAGCGGAGTACAATGAGCAGTTCTTC. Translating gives CSVAPRLAEYNEQFF.

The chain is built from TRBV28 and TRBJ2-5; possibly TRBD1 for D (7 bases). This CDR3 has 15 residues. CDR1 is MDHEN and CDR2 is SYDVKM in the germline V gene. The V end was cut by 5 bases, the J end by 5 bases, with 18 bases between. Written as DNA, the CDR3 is TGTGCCAGCAGTCTCGGAACAGGGGAGGCGGAGACCCAGTACTTC. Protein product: CASSLGTGEAETQYF.

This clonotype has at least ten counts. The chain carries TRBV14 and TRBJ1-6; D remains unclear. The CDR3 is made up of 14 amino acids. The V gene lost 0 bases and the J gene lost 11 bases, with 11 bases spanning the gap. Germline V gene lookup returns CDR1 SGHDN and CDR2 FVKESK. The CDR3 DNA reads TGTGCCAGCAGCCAAGAGCTGGGTATGCCACCCCTCCACTTT. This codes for CASSQELGMPPLHF.

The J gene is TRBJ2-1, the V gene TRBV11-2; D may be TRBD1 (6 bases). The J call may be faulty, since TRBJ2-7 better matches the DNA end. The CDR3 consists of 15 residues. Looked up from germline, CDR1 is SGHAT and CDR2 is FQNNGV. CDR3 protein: CASSLFQGWPYEQYF. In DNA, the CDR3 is TGTGCCAGCAGCCTTTTCCAGGGGTGGCCCTACGAGCAGTACTTC.